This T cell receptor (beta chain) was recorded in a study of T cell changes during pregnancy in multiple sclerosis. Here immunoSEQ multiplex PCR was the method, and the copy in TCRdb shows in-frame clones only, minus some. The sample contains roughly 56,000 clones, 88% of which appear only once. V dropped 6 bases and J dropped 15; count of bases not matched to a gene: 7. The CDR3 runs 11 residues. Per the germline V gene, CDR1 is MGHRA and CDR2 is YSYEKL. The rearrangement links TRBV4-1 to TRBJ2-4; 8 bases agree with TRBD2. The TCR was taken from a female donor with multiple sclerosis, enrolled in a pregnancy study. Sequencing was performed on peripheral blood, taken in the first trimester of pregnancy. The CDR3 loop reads CASSHGLAPYF. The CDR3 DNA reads TGCGCCAGCAGTCATGGACTAGCCCCGTACTTC.